What follows is one T cell receptor (beta chain) and its context. Within the sample, other DNA sequences also encode this same CDR3. The source of the sample is a study of blood T cell repertoires in COVID-19. Sequencing used immunoSEQ multiplex PCR; TCRdb keeps in-frame clones, though not all of them. This sample has hundreds of thousands of clones, with 85% to 90% found just once. The CDR3 runs 12 residues. Germline CDR1 reads SGDLS; CDR2 reads YYNGEE. Trimming removed 0 bases from V and 5 bases from J, with 5 bases in between. The clonotype originates from a woman younger than 35 with acute or convalescent COVID-19. Sequencing was done on a sample of peripheral blood. J is TRBJ1-2 and V is TRBV9; D not certain. As DNA, the CDR3 is TGTGCCAGCAGCGTAGCCGGGTATGGCTACACCTTC. It is translated as CASSVAGYGYTF. The variable domain in full, completed from reference TRBV9 and TRBJ1-2, reads DSGVTQTPKHLITATGQRVTLRCSPRSGDLSVYWYQQSLDQGLQFLIQYYNGEERAKGNILERFSAQQFPDLHSELNLSSLELGDSALYFCASSVAGYGYTFGSGTRLTVV.